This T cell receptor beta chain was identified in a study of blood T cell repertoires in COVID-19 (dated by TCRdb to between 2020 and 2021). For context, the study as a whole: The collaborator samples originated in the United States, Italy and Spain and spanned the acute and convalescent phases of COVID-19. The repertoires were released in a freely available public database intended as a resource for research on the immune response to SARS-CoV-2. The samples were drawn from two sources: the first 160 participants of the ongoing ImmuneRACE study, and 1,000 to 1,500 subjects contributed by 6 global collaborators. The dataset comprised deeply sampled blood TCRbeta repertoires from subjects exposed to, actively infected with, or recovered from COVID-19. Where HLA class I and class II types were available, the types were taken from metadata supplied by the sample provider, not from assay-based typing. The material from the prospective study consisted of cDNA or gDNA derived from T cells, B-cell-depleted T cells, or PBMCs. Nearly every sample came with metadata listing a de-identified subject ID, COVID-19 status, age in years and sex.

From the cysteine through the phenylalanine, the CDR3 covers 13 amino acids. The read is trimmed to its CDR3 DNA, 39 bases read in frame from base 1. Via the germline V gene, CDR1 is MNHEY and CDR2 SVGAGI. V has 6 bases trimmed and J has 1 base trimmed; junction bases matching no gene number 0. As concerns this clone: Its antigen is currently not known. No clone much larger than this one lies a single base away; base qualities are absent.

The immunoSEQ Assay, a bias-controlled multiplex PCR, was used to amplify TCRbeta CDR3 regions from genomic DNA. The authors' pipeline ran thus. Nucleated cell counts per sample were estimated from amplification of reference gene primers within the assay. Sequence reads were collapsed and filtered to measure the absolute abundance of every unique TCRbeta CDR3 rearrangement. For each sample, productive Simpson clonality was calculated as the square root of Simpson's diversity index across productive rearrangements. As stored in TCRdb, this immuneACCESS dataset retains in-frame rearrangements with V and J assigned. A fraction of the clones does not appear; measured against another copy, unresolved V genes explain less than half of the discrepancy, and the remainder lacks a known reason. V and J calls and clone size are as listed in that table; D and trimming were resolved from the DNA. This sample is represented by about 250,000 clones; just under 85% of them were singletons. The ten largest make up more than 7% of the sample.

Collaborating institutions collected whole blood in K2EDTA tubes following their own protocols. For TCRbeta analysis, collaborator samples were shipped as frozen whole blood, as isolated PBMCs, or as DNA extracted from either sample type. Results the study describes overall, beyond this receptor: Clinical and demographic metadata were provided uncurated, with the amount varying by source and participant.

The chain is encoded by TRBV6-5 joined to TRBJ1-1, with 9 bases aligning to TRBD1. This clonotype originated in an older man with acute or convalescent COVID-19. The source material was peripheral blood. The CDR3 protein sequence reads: CASRQGANTEAFF. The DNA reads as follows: TGTGCCAGCAGACAGGGGGCGAACACTGAAGCTTTCTTT.